A selection of T cell receptor beta chains follows, all from one sample in a study of cytomegalovirus exposure and HLA in healthy donors. Sequencing was performed with immunoSEQ multiplex PCR; in TCRdb, only in-frame clones are kept and a portion is missing. Its clone listing holds approximately 140,000 clones. Material for sequencing was PBMCs. These receptors all come from a woman in her forties or fifties in good health and CMV-seronegative. Each CDR3 is given with its conserved first and last residue. The D gene is left open where the match is weak.

CASSMEGASYEQYF	.	TRBV19	TRBJ2-7
CATSTRTGEDTQYF	TRBD1	TRBV15	TRBJ2-3
CASSLRGISDTQYF	.	TRBV7-3	TRBJ2-3
CASSFGAGVGYEQYF	.	TRBV7-2	TRBJ2-7
CASSPDTTKQYF	.	TRBV18	TRBJ2-7
CASSPGTHYNEQFF	.	TRBV28	TRBJ2-1
CASRLGATGYF	.	TRBV2	TRBJ2-5
CASSVFSTGELFF	.	TRBV9	TRBJ2-2
CASRDSSGANVLTF	.	TRBV5-1	TRBJ2-6
CASSLAGQGNYNEQFF	TRBD1	TRBV7-9	TRBJ2-1
CATSIARNQPEQYF	.	TRBV15	TRBJ2-7
CASSLEQGITEAFF	TRBD1	TRBV5-1	TRBJ1-1
CASSAGTGETEAFF	TRBD1	TRBV6-1	TRBJ1-1
CSVTGQGNTEAFF	TRBD1	TRBV29-1	TRBJ1-1
CASSAPQETQYF	.	TRBV6-6	TRBJ2-5
CASSKSGKRVEPLHF	.	TRBV21-1	TRBJ1-6
CASSIDRGRGTDTQYF	.	TRBV19	TRBJ2-3
CAWTRGTDQPQHF	.	TRBV30	TRBJ1-5
CASSLRGYEQYF	.	TRBV9	TRBJ2-7
CASSPKTVQETQYF	.	TRBV18	TRBJ2-5
CASSLAGGRGETQYF	TRBD2	TRBV13	TRBJ2-5
CASSPGTHTIYEQYF	.	TRBV5-1	TRBJ2-7
CATEPTGWDTQYF	.	TRBV19	TRBJ2-3
CAWTRAGGETQYF	.	TRBV30	TRBJ2-5
CASSVGSGQGIFEQYF	TRBD1	TRBV9	TRBJ2-7
CASSGQGFPYGYTF	TRBD1	TRBV28	TRBJ1-2
CASSLGAGGGVYSNQPQHF	.	TRBV7-9	TRBJ1-5
CARRTAGANVLTF	.	TRBV30	TRBJ2-6
CAAARGGAPSGANVLTF	TRBD2	TRBV15	TRBJ2-6
CASSLAGGGGETQYF	.	TRBV5-1	TRBJ2-5
CASSVGWESDTQYF	.	TRBV9	TRBJ2-3
CASSLLAGEQYF	.	TRBV7-8	TRBJ2-7
CANSRLEGGYGYTF	.	TRBV18	TRBJ1-2
CATSRPLAGVAGTDTQYF	TRBD2	TRBV15	TRBJ2-3
CASSLPSSYEQYF	.	TRBV5-6	TRBJ2-7
CASSWDTSNSPLHF	.	TRBV9	TRBJ1-6
CASSLEQYHNEQFF	.	TRBV5-4	TRBJ2-1
CASSVGLAGGGGYEQYF	TRBD2	TRBV5-1	TRBJ2-7
CSVATSVNEQFF	TRBD2	TRBV29-1	TRBJ2-1
CASSLALIAADTQYF	.	TRBV7-2	TRBJ2-3